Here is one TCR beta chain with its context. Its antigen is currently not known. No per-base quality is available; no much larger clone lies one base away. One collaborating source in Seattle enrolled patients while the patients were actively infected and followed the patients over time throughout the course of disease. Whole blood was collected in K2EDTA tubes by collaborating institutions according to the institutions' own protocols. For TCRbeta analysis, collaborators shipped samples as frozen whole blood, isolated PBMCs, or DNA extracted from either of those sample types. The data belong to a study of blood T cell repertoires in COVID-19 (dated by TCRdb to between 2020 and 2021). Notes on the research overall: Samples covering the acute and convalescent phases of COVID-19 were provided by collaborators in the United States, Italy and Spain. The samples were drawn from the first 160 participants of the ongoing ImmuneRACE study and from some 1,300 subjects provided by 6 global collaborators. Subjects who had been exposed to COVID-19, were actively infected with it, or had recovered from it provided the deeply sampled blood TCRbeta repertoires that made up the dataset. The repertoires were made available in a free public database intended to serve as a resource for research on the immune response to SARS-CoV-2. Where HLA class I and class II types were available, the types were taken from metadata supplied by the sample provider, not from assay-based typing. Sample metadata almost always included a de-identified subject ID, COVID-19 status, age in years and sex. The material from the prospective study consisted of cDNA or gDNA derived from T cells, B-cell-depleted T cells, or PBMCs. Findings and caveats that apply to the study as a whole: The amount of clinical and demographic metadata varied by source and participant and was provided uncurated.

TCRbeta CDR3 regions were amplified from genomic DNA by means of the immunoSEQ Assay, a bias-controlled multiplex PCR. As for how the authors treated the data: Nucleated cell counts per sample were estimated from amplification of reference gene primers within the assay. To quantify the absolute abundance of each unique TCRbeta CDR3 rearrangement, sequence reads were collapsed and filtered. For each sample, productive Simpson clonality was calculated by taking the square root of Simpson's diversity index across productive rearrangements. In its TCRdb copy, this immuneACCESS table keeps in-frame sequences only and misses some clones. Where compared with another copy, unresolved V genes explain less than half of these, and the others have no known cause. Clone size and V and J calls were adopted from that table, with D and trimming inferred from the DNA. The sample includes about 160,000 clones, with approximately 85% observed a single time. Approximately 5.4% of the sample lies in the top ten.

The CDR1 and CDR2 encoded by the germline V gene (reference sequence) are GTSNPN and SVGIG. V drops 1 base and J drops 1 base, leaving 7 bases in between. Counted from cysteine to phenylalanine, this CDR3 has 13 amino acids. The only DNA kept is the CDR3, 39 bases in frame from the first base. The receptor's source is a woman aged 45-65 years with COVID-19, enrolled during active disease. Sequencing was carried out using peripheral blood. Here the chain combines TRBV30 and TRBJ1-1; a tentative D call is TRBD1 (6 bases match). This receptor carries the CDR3 CAWSEQGNTEAFF. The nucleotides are TGTGCCTGGAGTGAACAGGGGAACACTGAAGCTTTCTTT.